This T cell receptor (beta chain) was sequenced during a study of blood T cell repertoires in COVID-19 (TCRdb year 2020). The study in broad terms: The collaborator samples originated in the United States, Italy and Spain and spanned the acute and convalescent phases of COVID-19. The samples were drawn from the first 160 participants of the ongoing ImmuneRACE study and from 950 to 1,500 subjects provided by 6 global collaborators. Nearly every sample came with metadata listing a de-identified subject ID, COVID-19 status, age in years and sex. HLA class I and class II types, where available, came from metadata supplied by the sample provider rather than from assay-based typing. The dataset comprised deeply sampled blood TCRbeta repertoires from subjects exposed to, actively infected with, or recovered from COVID-19. The prospective study material was composed of cDNA or gDNA derived from T cells, B-cell-depleted T cells, or PBMCs. The repertoires were made available in a free public database intended to serve as a resource for research on the immune response to SARS-CoV-2.

The paper as a whole reports these results and caveats: The quantity of clinical and demographic metadata differed by source and by participant and was supplied without curation.

TCRbeta CDR3 regions were amplified from genomic DNA using the immunoSEQ Assay, a bias-controlled multiplex PCR. In the paper's pipeline: The number of nucleated cells in each sample was estimated from the amplification of reference gene primers within the assay. Sequence reads were collapsed and filtered to measure the absolute abundance of every unique TCRbeta CDR3 rearrangement. Productive Simpson clonality was computed per sample as the square root of Simpson's diversity index over productive rearrangements. TCRdb took over this immuneACCESS table, retaining in-frame rearrangements with V and J assigned. Such tables are incomplete; in checked studies, under half of the missing clones stem from an unresolved V gene, and the remainder is unexplained. That table is the source of V, J and clone size, and D and trimming were worked out from the DNA. Counted in this sample were 410,000 or so clones; approximately 90% of them appeared once. The ten largest clones capture less than 2% of the sample.

Here V drops 11 bases and J drops 4 bases, and the junction holds 10 bases not matched to any gene. CDR1 and CDR2 were assigned from the germline V gene (reference sequence) as LNHNV and YYDKDF. The CDR3 numbers 13 residues from cysteine through phenylalanine. Only the CDR3 region is kept as DNA, spanning 39 bases read in frame from base 1. One collaborating source in Seattle enrolled patients while the patients were actively infected and followed the patients over time throughout the course of disease. The collaborating institutions used their own protocols to collect whole blood in K2EDTA tubes. For TCRbeta analysis, collaborators shipped samples as frozen whole blood, isolated PBMCs, or DNA extracted from either of those sample types. A remark on this clone: Its antigen target is currently unknown. Per-base qualities were not stored, and no clone one base away is much larger.

The receptor was isolated from a woman in her forties with COVID-19, enrolled during active disease. Sequencing was carried out using peripheral blood. This chain joins TRBV15 to TRBJ1-2; a stretch of 7 junction bases matches TRBD1. CDR3 sequence: CAFRKQGTYGYTF. At the DNA level, the sequence is TGTGCCTTCAGGAAACAGGGGACCTATGGCTACACCTTC.